This TCR beta chain was sequenced during a study of blood T cell repertoires in COVID-19. The age range of participants was about 18 to 100 years, with residence in fewer than 25 US areas. Assay: immunoSEQ multiplex PCR; the TCRdb copy retains only in-frame clones and omits some. The sample shows 200,000 to 250,000 clones, roughly 89% of them seen only once. V was shortened by 3 bases and J by 0 bases, with 9 bases between the two germline ends. CDR1 MGHRA and CDR2 YSYEKL come from the germline V gene. The CDR3 consists of 14 residues. V and J are TRBV4-1 and TRBJ2-7; D gene uncertain. The sequenced material came from PBMCs or T cells enriched from blood (not recorded which). This sequence was found in a man aged 25 to 40 who had been exposed to COVID-19. The CDR3 reads CASSQPTSSYEQYF. As DNA, the CDR3 is TGCGCCAGCAGCCAGCCAACGAGCTCCTACGAGCAGTACTTC.